This TCR beta chain was identified during a study of blood T cell repertoires in COVID-19. Background on the study: Spain, Italy and the United States supplied samples that represented acute and convalescent COVID-19. Sample material is recorded as cDNA or gDNA derived from T cells, B-cell-depleted T cells, or PBMCs.

In the source study's methods: Estimates of nucleated cell counts were drawn from the amplification of reference gene primers. Libraries were prepared by immunoSEQ multiplex PCR; TCRdb keeps only in-frame clonotypes and omits some of them. V and J calls and clone size are given by that table; D and trimming were obtained from the DNA. The data show 15,000 to 20,000 clones, roughly four fifths seen once. Germline-derived CDR1 and CDR2 are KGHSH and LQKENI. Trimming removed 3 bases from V and 4 bases from J, with 15 bases in between. The length of the CDR3 is 15 residues. The chain combines TRBV18 with TRBJ2-5, with D possibly being TRBD2 (7 bases). This clonotype was obtained from a man between 40 and 49 years old with active or convalescent COVID-19. The sample consisted of peripheral blood. CDR3 protein: CASSPHKGGRETQYF. The DNA for the CDR3 is TGTGCCAGCTCACCGCACAAGGGGGGGCGAGAGACCCAGTACTTC.